The entry below gives a single TCR beta chain sequence along with its context. Sequenced by immunoSEQ multiplex PCR; TCRdb stores in-frame clones only, minus some. The data contain about a million clones, 75% of them seen just once; the ten biggest clones take up around 1.5%. The sample comes from a study of shared clonotypes between healthy human individuals. Study details: Each donor's CD8 memory used one plate, CD8 naive two, each CD4 subset three.

Looked up from germline, CDR1 is MDHEN and CDR2 is SYDVKM. This CDR3 spans 14 amino acids. With 9 bases removed from V and 0 bases from J, the gap between germline ends came to 15 bases. CD4+ cells underwent separation, giving CD45RA+ naive and CD45RA-negative memory subsets. This clonotype was sampled from a man aged 18 to 35 in good health. Material: memory CD4+ T cells sorted from blood. This sample's subset: CD45RA-negative fraction. V usage is TRBV28 and J usage is TRBJ2-7; D remains ambiguous. The CDR3 DNA reads as TGTGCCAGTACGTGGGATCCGACCTCCTACGAGCAGTACTTC. This codes for CASTWDPTSYEQYF.